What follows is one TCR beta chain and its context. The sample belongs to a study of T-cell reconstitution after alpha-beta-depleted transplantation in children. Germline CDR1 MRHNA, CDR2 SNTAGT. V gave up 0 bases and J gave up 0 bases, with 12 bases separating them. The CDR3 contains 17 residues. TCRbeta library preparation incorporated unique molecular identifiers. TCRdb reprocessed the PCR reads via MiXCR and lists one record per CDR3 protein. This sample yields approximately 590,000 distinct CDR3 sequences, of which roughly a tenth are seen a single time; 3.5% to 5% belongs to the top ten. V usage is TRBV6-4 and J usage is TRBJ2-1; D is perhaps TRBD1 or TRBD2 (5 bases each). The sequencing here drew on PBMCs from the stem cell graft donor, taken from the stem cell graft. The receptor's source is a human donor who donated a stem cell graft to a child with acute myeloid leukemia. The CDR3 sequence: CASSDSPRGSSYNEQFF. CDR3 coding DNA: TGTGCCAGCAGTGACTCACCGAGGGGAAGCTCCTACAATGAGCAGTTCTTC.